Reported below is one T cell receptor (beta chain). Its antigen is not identified. Researchers built TCR beta libraries using quantitative 5'-RACE with molecular barcodes. MiXCR, run by TCRdb on the 5' RACE reads, gives a single entry per CDR3 protein. The sample shows about 130,000 distinct CDR3 sequences, approximately 13% of them seen only once. The data were taken from a study of CD8 T cells in ankylosing spondylitis. Study-wide points: There were earlier reports of some motif variants in reactive arthritis synovial fluid and blood.

The CDR3 loop spans 14 amino acids. Trimming shortened V by 4 bases and J by 3 bases, and 10 bases separated the two germline ends. Germline CDR1 and CDR2: SNHLY and FYNNEI. The material sequenced was blood, either unsorted or a sorted T cell fraction (not recorded which). The gene calls are TRBV2 and TRBJ2-1; D possibly corresponds to TRBD2 (5 bases). The receptor's source is a female donor with ankylosing spondylitis or in good health (not recorded which). CDR3 coding DNA: TGTGCCAGCAGTGGGAAGCGGTACTACAATGAGCAGTTCTTC. Its translation: CASSGKRYYNEQFF.